The clone carrying this T cell receptor (beta chain) was picked up a small number of times. Its antigen is as yet unknown. Per the germline V gene, CDR1 is DFQATT and CDR2 is SNEGSKA (reference sequence). Trimming took 0 bases from V and 8 from J, leaving 11 bases between them. This CDR3 is built from 12 residues. Primed by a sample-barcoded 5' primer and a J-beta primer mix, a second PCR proceeded for 7 to 11 cycles. The authors tagged each cDNA molecule using a template-switch adaptor with 12 random nucleotides. TCRdb analysed the 5' RACE reads with MiXCR anew, one entry per CDR3 protein. The sample consists of fewer than 950,000 distinct CDR3 sequences, 53% of them appearing once. The sample comes from a study of blood T cells in healthy people across ages. Points from the study as a whole: More naive CD4+ cells and higher diversity were found in long-lived than in aged donors.

This receptor was identified in a man older than 75 in good health. Sequencing used blood. The chain has TRBV20-1 and TRBJ2-7; weak D call: TRBD2 (6 bases). The CDR3 bases are TGCAGTGCTAGAGATGGGCGGGGTCAGCAGTACTTC. This gives the protein CSARDGRGQQYF.